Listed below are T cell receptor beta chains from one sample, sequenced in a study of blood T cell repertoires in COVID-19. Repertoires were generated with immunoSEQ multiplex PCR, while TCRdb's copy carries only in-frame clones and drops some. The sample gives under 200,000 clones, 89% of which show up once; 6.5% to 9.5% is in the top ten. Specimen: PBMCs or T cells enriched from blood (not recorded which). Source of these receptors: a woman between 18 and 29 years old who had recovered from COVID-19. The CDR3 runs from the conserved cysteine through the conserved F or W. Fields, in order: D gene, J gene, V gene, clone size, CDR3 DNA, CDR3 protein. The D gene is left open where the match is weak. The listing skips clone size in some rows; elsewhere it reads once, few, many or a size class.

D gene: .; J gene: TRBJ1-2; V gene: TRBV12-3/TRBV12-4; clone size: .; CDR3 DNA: TGTGCCAGCAGTTACGGGGGAGGGGCCGGCTACACCTTC; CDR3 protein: CASSYGGGAGYTF
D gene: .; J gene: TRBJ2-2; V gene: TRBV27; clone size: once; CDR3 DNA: TGTGCCAGCAGTTCATGGACAGCCACCGGGGAGCTGTTTTTT; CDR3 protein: CASSSWTATGELFF
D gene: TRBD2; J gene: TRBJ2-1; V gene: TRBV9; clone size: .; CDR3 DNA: TGTGCCAGCAGCGCCCGACTAGCGGGGGGGGGTAGCTCCTACAATGAGCAGTTCTTC; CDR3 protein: CASSARLAGGGSSYNEQFF
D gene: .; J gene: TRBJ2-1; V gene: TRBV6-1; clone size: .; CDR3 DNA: TGTGCCAGCAGTGAAAGCTCCAGCGGTGAGCAGTTCTTC; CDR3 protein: CASSESSSGEQFF
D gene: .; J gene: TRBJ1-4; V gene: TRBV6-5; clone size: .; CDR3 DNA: TGTGCCAGCAGTTACTCGATTGGGGCAAAACTGTTTTTT; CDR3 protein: CASSYSIGAKLFF
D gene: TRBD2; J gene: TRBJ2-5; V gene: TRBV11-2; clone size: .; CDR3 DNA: TGTGCCAGCAGCTTAGATCTGTGGCGGGGGGGCGGTGTGGAGACCCAGTACTTC; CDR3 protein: CASSLDLWRGGGVETQYF
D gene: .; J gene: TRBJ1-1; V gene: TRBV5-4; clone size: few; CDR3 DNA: TGTGCCAGCAGCTTGGCGGGCGGGGGCCGCACTGAAGCTTTCTTT; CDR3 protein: CASSLAGGGRTEAFF
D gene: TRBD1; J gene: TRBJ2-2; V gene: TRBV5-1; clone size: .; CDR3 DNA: TGCGCCAGCAGCCGAATCCAGGGGGACACCGGGGAGCTGTTTTTT; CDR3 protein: CASSRIQGDTGELFF
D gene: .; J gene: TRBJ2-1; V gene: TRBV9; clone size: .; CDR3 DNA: TGTGCCAGCAGCGTCCGGGACAATGAGCAGTTCTTC; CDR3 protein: CASSVRDNEQFF
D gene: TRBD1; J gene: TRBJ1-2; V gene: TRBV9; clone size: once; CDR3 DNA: TGTGCCAGCAGCCCAGGGGACAGCCAATTACTCGTTAACTATGGCTACACCTTC; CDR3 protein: CASSPGDSQLLVNYGYTF
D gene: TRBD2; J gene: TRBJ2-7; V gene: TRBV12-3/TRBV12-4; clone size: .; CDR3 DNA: TGTGCCAGCAGCGAGGGGACTAGGGATTACTTC; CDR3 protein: CASSEGTRDYF
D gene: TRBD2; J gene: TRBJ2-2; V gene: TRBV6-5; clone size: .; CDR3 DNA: TGTGCCAGCCTTACCCCTAGCGGGGCTGGCGGGGAGCTGTTTTTT; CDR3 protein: CASLTPSGAGGELFF
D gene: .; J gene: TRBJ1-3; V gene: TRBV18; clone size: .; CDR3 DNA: TGTGCCAGCTCACCACTCTCCTTTTCTGGAAACACCATATATTTT; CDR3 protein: CASSPLSFSGNTIYF
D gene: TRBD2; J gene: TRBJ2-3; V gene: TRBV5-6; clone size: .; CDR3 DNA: TGTGCCAGCAGCTTGAGTCTAGCGGGGGAAGATACGCAGTATTTT; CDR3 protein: CASSLSLAGEDTQYF
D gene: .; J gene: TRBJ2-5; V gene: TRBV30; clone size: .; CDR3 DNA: TGTGCCTGGAGTGTACGCAGGGTAGAGACCCAGTACTTC; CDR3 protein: CAWSVRRVETQYF
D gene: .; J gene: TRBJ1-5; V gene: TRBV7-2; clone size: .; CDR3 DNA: TGTGCCAGCAGCTTCTCGGGGTCGGATCAGCCCCAGCATTTT; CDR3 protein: CASSFSGSDQPQHF
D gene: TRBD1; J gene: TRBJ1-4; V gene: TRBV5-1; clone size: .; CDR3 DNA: TGCGCCAGCAGCTTGCAGGGGGCGGGTGAAAAACTGTTTTTT; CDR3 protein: CASSLQGAGEKLFF
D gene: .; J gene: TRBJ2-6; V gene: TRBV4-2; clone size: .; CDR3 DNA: TGTGCCAGCAGCCGTGGGGAGCCTAGCTCTGGGGCCAACGTCCTGACTTTC; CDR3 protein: CASSRGEPSSGANVLTF
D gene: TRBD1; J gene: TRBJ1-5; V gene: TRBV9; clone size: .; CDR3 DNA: TGTGCCAGCAGCGTAGAACCCACCCGACAGGGGAGCAATCAGCCCCAGCATTTT; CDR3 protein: CASSVEPTRQGSNQPQHF
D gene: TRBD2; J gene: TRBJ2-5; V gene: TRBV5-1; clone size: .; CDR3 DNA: TGCGCCAGCAGCCCTAGCGGGGGGGAAAGAGAGACCCAGTACTTC; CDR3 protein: CASSPSGGERETQYF
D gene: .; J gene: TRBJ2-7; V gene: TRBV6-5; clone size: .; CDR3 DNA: TGTGCCAGCAGGTCAGGGGAGCCCTACGAGCAGTACTTC; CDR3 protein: CASRSGEPYEQYF
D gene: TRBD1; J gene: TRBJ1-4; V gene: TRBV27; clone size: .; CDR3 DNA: TGTGCCAGTTCGAGAGGGACAGGGGGCGCGTCTAATGAAAAACTGTTTTTT; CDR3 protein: CASSRGTGGASNEKLFF
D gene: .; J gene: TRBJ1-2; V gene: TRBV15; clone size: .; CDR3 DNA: TGTGCCACCAGCACCAGAAACGCTAACTATGGCTACACCTTC; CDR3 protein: CATSTRNANYGYTF
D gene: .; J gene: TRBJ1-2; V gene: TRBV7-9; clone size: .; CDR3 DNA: TGTGCCAGCAGCTTCGGGAGGCAGGGGCTACTAACTAACTATGGCTACACCTTC; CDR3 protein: CASSFGRQGLLTNYGYTF
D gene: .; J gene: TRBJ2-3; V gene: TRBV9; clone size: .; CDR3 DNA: TGTGCCAGCAGCGTAGAGGGAGCGGTAAGCACAGATACGCAGTATTTT; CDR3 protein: CASSVEGAVSTDTQYF
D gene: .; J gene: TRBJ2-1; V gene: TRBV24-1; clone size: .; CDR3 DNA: TGTGCCACCAGTGCTACCCTGGGCGCCTCCTACAATGAGCAGTTCTTC; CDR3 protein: CATSATLGASYNEQFF
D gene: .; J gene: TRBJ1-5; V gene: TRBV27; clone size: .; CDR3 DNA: TGTGCCAGCCTCCGACAGCGCAATCAGCCCCAGCATTTT; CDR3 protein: CASLRQRNQPQHF
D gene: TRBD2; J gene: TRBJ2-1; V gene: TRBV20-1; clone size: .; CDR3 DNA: TGCAGTGCTAGTAGGCCTAGCGGGGGGAGTTACAATGAGCAGTTCTTC; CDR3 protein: CSASRPSGGSYNEQFF
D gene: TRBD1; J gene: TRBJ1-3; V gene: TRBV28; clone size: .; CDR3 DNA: TGTGCCAGCAGGGGACAGGGGGCTGGAAACACCATATATTTT; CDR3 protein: CASRGQGAGNTIYF
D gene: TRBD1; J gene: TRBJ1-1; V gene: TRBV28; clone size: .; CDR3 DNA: TGTGCCAGTGGGGACAGGGGCCTGGCCACTGAAGCTTTCTTT; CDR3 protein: CASGDRGLATEAFF
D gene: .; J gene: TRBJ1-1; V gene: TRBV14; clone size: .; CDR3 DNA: TGTGCCAGCAGCTGGGGAAGGGGGAAAGCTTTCTTT; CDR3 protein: CASSWGRGKAFF
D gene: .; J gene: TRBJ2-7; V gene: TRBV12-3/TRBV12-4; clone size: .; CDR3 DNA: TGTGCCAGCGGGGGCCCCTACGAGCAGTACTTC; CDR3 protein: CASGGPYEQYF
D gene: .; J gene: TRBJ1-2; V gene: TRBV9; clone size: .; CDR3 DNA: TGTGCCAGCAGCGCAGGAAAATTCGGCTACACCTTC; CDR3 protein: CASSAGKFGYTF
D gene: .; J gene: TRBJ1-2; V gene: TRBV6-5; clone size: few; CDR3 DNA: TGTGCCAGCAGTTATCGATGGGGAGGTGATGGCTACACCTTC; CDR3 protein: CASSYRWGGDGYTF
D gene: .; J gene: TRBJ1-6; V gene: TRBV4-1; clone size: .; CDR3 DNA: TGCGCCAGCAGCCAAGCCGGGAGGGGGAGGGAAATGTATTCACCCCTCCACTTT; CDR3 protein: CASSQAGRGREMYSPLHF
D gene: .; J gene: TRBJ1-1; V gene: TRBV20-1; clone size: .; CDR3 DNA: TGCAGTGTTAGTGCCAGTGGGAGGGACACTGAAGCTTTCTTT; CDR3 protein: CSVSASGRDTEAFF
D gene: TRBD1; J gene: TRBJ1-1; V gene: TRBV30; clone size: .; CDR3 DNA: TGTGCCTTCGACAGGGGGCTAAGGGGGACTGAAGCTTTCTTT; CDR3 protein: CAFDRGLRGTEAFF
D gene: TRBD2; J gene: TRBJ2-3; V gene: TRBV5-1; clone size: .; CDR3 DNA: TGCGCCAGCAGCGTCAGACTGAGTAGCGGGGGGGCCAAAGATACGCAGTATTTT; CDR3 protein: CASSVRLSSGGAKDTQYF
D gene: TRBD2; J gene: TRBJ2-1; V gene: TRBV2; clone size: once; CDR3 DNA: TGTGCCAGCAGTGACGTGACGGCGGGGGACAATGAGCAGTTCTTC; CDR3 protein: CASSDVTAGDNEQFF
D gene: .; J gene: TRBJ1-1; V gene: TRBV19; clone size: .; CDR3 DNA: TGTGCCAGTAGCTTAACCAGTAACACTGAAGCTTTCTTT; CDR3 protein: CASSLTSNTEAFF
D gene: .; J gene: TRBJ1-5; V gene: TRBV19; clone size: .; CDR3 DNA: TGTGCCAGTAGTAGGGTGGGCCCCCGGGAGGCAAGCAATCAGCCCCAGCATTTT; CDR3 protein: CASSRVGPREASNQPQHF